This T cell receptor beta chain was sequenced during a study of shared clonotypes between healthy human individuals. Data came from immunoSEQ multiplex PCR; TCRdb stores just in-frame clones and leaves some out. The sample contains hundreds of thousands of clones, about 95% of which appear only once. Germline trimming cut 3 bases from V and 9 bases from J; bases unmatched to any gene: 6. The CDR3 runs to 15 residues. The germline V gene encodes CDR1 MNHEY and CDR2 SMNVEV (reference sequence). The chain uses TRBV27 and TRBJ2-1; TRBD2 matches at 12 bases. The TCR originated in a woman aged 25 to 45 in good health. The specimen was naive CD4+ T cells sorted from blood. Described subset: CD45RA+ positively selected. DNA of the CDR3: TGTGCCAGCAGTTTGGGCCAACTAGCGGGGGGTGAGCAGTTCTTC. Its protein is CASSLGQLAGGEQFF.